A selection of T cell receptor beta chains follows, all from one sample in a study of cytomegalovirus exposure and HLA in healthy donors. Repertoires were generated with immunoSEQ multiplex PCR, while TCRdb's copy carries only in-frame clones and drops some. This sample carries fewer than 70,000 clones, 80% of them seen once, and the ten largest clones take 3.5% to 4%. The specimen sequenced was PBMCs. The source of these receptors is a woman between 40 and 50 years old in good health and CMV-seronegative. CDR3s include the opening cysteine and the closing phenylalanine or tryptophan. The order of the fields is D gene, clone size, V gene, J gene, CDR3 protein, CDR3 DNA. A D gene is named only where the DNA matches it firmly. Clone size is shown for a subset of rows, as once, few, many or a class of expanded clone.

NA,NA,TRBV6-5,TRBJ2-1,CASRGIPASYNEQFF,TGTGCCAGCAGAGGAATCCCAGCGTCCTACAATGAGCAGTTCTTC
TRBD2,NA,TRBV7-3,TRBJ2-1,CASSPVTSGSYNEQFF,TGTGCCAGCAGTCCAGTAACTAGCGGCTCCTACAATGAGCAGTTCTTC
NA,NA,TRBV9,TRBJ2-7,CASSVVGQGSEQYF,TGTGCCAGCAGCGTAGTGGGGCAGGGCAGCGAGCAGTACTTC
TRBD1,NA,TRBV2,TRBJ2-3,CASSAPQGATDTQYF,TGTGCCAGCAGCGCCCCGCAGGGGGCGACAGATACGCAGTATTTT
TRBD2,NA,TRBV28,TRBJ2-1,CASRISGSNEQFF,TGTGCCAGCAGGATTAGCGGGAGTAATGAGCAGTTCTTC
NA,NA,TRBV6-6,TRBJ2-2,CASSYGGRSNTGELFF,TGTGCCAGCAGTTACGGAGGGCGATCAAACACCGGGGAGCTGTTTTTT
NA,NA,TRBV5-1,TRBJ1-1,CASSLRGADTEAFF,TGCGCCAGCAGCTTGCGGGGGGCGGACACTGAAGCTTTCTTT
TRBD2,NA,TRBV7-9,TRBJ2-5,CASSLGLAQETQYF,TGTGCCAGCAGCTTGGGACTAGCACAAGAGACCCAGTACTTC
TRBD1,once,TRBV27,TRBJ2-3,CASSPGTGGTDTQYF,TGTGCCAGCAGTCCAGGGACAGGGGGAACAGATACGCAGTATTTT
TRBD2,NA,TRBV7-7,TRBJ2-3,CASSPLGAGHTDTQYF,TGTGCCAGCAGCCCCCTCGGAGCGGGGCACACAGATACGCAGTATTTT
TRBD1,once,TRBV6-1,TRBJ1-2,CASSGRDRGGSGYTF,TGTGCCAGCAGTGGCCGGGACAGGGGAGGAAGTGGCTACACCTTC
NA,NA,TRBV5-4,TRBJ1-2,CASSLAGRQRGYGYTF,TGTGCCAGCAGCCTAGCGGGACGCCAGAGAGGCTATGGCTACACCTTC
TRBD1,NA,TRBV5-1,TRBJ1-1,CASSKGLQGQERTEAFF,TGCGCCAGCAGTAAGGGGTTACAGGGGCAGGAAAGGACTGAAGCTTTCTTT
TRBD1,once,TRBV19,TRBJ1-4,CASRAQGAREKLFF,TGTGCCAGTAGGGCCCAGGGGGCCCGAGAAAAACTGTTTTTT
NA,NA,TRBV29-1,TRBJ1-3,CSGQPSSGNTIYF,TGCAGCGGACAACCGAGCTCTGGAAACACCATATATTTT
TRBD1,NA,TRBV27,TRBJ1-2,CASSGQGFGYTF,TGTGCCAGCAGCGGACAGGGGTTCGGCTACACCTTC
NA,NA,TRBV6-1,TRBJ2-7,CASKLWGLYEQYF,TGTGCCAGCAAACTCTGGGGGCTCTACGAGCAGTACTTC
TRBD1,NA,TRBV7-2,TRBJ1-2,CASSATGTAYGYTF,TGTGCCAGCAGCGCCACCGGGACAGCCTATGGCTACACCTTC
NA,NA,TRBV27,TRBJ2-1,CASSSGGTTYNEQFF,TGTGCCAGCAGTTCCGGCGGGACCACCTACAATGAGCAGTTCTTC
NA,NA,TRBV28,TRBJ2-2,CASSLGGRDTGELFF,TGTGCCAGCAGTTTGGGGGGGCGCGACACCGGGGAGCTGTTTTTT
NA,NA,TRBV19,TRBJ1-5,CASTPVTPGNQPQHF,TGTGCCAGTACTCCCGTGACACCAGGCAATCAGCCCCAGCATTTT
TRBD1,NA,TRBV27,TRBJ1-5,CASRTRGPSNQPQHF,TGTGCCAGCAGGACCAGGGGGCCGAGCAATCAGCCCCAGCATTTT
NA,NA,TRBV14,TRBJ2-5,CASSQFPGETQYF,TGTGCCAGCAGCCAATTTCCCGGGGAGACCCAGTACTTC
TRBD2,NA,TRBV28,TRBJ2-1,CASVGGDTYNEQFF,TGTGCCAGCGTGGGGGGGGATACCTACAATGAGCAGTTCTTC
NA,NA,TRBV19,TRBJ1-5,CASSMGPGLFNQPQHF,TGTGCCAGTAGTATGGGGCCGGGACTGTTCAATCAGCCCCAGCATTTT
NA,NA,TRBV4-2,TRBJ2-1,CASRGVGEVNNEQFF,TGTGCCAGCAGAGGAGTAGGGGAGGTTAACAATGAGCAGTTCTTC
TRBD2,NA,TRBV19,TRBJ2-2,CASSTTGTSGMELFF,TGTGCCAGTAGTACCACCGGGACTAGCGGGATGGAGCTGTTTTTT